This TCR beta chain was obtained from a study of blood T cell repertoires in COVID-19 (dated by TCRdb to 2020 to 2022). Turning to the overall study: Collaborator samples came from the United States, Italy and Spain and covered acute and convalescent phases of COVID-19. The prospective study material was composed of cDNA or gDNA derived from T cells, B-cell-depleted T cells, or PBMCs. Deeply sampled blood TCRbeta repertoires from subjects exposed to, actively infected with, or recovered from COVID-19 were included in the dataset. The repertoires were released in a freely available public database intended as a resource for research on the immune response to SARS-CoV-2. The samples were drawn from two sources: the first 160 participants of the ongoing ImmuneRACE study, and approximately 1,300 subjects contributed by 6 global collaborators. Nearly every sample came with metadata listing a de-identified subject ID, COVID-19 status, age in years and sex. Where available, HLA class I and class II types were taken from metadata supplied by the sample provider and were not determined by assay-based typing. Paper-wide results and their limitations: The amount of clinical and demographic metadata varied by source and participant and was provided uncurated.

V loses 1 base, J loses 9 bases, and the germline ends lie 14 bases apart. The CDR3 contains 14 residues, cysteine and phenylalanine counted. Only the CDR3 part of the read is kept: 42 bases, read in frame from the first base. CDR1 and CDR2 are read off the germline V gene (reference sequence) as LNHNV and YYDKDF. This clone came up once. Its antigen remains undetermined. Base quality data are lacking; no much larger clone is found one base away. A second Seattle source provided samples from volunteer blood donors who had recovered from COVID-19. Collaborating institutions collected whole blood in K2EDTA tubes following their own protocols. Collaborator samples were shipped for TCRbeta analysis as frozen whole blood, isolated PBMCs, or DNA extracted from either sample type. TCRbeta CDR3 regions were amplified from genomic DNA using the immunoSEQ Assay, a bias-controlled multiplex PCR. The authors processed their data as follows. The number of nucleated cells in each sample was estimated from the amplification of reference gene primers within the assay. To quantify the absolute abundance of each unique TCRbeta CDR3 rearrangement, sequence reads were collapsed and filtered. Productive Simpson clonality was computed per sample as the square root of Simpson's diversity index over productive rearrangements. Not all clones reach the TCRdb copy of this immuneACCESS table, which keeps in-frame sequences only. Checked studies attribute under half of the gap to unresolved V genes and leave the rest unexplained. The DNA was the basis for D and trimming; V, J and clone size are from that table. The sample contains 200,000 to 300,000 clones, approximately 89% of them found a single time. The ten largest clones capture around a tenth of the sample.

Sequenced: peripheral blood. Here the chain combines TRBV15 and TRBJ2-3; the D gene is perhaps TRBD2, from 6 matching bases. This TCR was sampled from a man in his forties who had recovered from COVID-19. CDR3 sequence: CATSRVAEGGTQYF. Read as DNA, the sequence is TGTGCCACCAGCAGAGTGGCGGAGGGTGGCACGCAGTATTTT.